A selection of T cell receptor beta chains follows, all from one sample in a study of T cells in localized non-small cell lung cancer. This table comes from immunoSEQ multiplex PCR, and its TCRdb copy is limited to in-frame clones, with some not included. This table has about 19,000 clones, approximately 83% appearing once. The sequencing used peripheral blood, collected before any cancer treatment. The receptor set was obtained from a female donor aged 60 or older with stage I lung adenocarcinoma. CDR3s include the opening cysteine and the closing phenylalanine or tryptophan.

CDR3: CASSAGDTQYF
V: TRBV6-4
length: 11
J: TRBJ2-3

CDR3: CASSITRDSGAFF
V: TRBV19
length: 13
J: TRBJ1-1

CDR3: CSVGTGNTEAFF
V: TRBV29-1
length: 12
J: TRBJ1-1

CDR3: CASSQASAEKLFF
V: TRBV18
length: 13
J: TRBJ1-4

CDR3: CASSAGLAGSSTDTQYF
V: TRBV7-2
length: 17
J: TRBJ2-3

CDR3: CASSVGAGGSTDTQYF
V: TRBV9
length: 16
J: TRBJ2-3

CDR3: CASSQGRASGGETQYF
V: TRBV4-3
length: 16
J: TRBJ2-5

CDR3: CASSSEGQGIRGGYTF
V: TRBV13
length: 16
J: TRBJ1-2

CDR3: CASSLGGLAVETQYF
V: TRBV5-4
length: 15
J: TRBJ2-5

CDR3: CASTQGVNTEAFF
V: TRBV6-1
length: 13
J: TRBJ1-1

CDR3: CASSSDLEAFF
V: TRBV7-9
length: 11
J: TRBJ1-1

CDR3: CAIRQGADYNSPFHF
V: TRBV10-3
length: 15
J: TRBJ1-6

CDR3: CASSLVGGRYNSPLHF
V: TRBV5-1
length: 16
J: TRBJ1-6

CDR3: CASSLAQISGNTIYF
V: TRBV5-6
length: 15
J: TRBJ1-3

CDR3: CAWSLLSSYEQYF
V: TRBV30
length: 13
J: TRBJ2-7

CDR3: CASSLLRGLAGNTIYF
V: TRBV11-2
length: 16
J: TRBJ1-3

CDR3: CASRPIGGAVGELFF
V: TRBV11-2
length: 15
J: TRBJ2-2

CDR3: CSVNGGSRYYGYTF
V: TRBV29-1
length: 14
J: TRBJ1-2

CDR3: CASSPTEGGNIQYF
V: TRBV18
length: 14
J: TRBJ2-4

CDR3: CAISGGFYGGQSSYNEQFF
V: TRBV10-3
length: 19
J: TRBJ2-1

CDR3: CASSPLQGAGEQYF
V: TRBV5-1
length: 14
J: TRBJ2-7

CDR3: CASREGLSWGTEAFF
V: TRBV6-1
length: 15
J: TRBJ1-1

CDR3: CASSPTQGNYGYTF
V: TRBV18
length: 14
J: TRBJ1-2

CDR3: CASSIGQGGYEKLFF
V: TRBV19
length: 15
J: TRBJ1-4

CDR3: CAWSIGGRLYF
V: TRBV30
length: 11
J: TRBJ2-7

CDR3: CASSPAISQGELGDEQYF
V: TRBV18
length: 18
J: TRBJ2-7

CDR3: CASTTSGQETQYF
V: TRBV5-4
length: 13
J: TRBJ2-5

CDR3: CASSVRGVSTDTQYF
V: TRBV9
length: 15
J: TRBJ2-3

CDR3: CASSGVLAGVYEQYF
V: TRBV6-1
length: 15
J: TRBJ2-7

CDR3: CAGSQVQDSSGNTIYF
V: TRBV4-2
length: 16
J: TRBJ1-3

CDR3: CASSIGTGWDTGELFF
V: TRBV19
length: 16
J: TRBJ2-2

CDR3: CASSKTAFTNQPQHF
V: TRBV27
length: 15
J: TRBJ1-5

CDR3: CASSKAGTGNTEAFF
V: TRBV21-1
length: 15
J: TRBJ1-1

CDR3: CASSKREVTGRDTEAFF
V: TRBV21-1
length: 17
J: TRBJ1-1

CDR3: CASSFGGGETQYF
V: TRBV7-9
length: 13
J: TRBJ2-5

CDR3: CASRRNENTEAFF
V: TRBV2
length: 13
J: TRBJ1-1

CDR3: CASSPDTLGAPNTEAFF
V: TRBV19
length: 17
J: TRBJ1-1

CDR3: CSGGGQLETQYF
V: TRBV29-1
length: 12
J: TRBJ2-5

CDR3: CASSIRGDAEAFF
V: TRBV5-1
length: 13
J: TRBJ1-1

CDR3: CASSTQGALNSPLHF
V: TRBV7-3
length: 15
J: TRBJ1-6

CDR3: CASSLGSAPNTGELFF
V: TRBV11-2
length: 16
J: TRBJ2-2

CDR3: CASSGGQGVYEKLFF
V: TRBV6-6
length: 15
J: TRBJ1-4

CDR3: CASSFGGLPSDTQYF
V: TRBV5-1
length: 15
J: TRBJ2-3

CDR3: CASSLDRDGYTF
V: TRBV2
length: 12
J: TRBJ1-2

CDR3: CAISSGGGYTF
V: TRBV10-3
length: 11
J: TRBJ1-2

CDR3: CASSVTRGELFF
V: TRBV25-1
length: 12
J: TRBJ2-2

CDR3: CASSTSSGGTDTQYF
V: TRBV18
length: 15
J: TRBJ2-3

CDR3: CASSFLPRTGQETQYF
V: TRBV7-2
length: 16
J: TRBJ2-5

CDR3: CASSFAAGGPRETQYF
V: TRBV5-1
length: 16
J: TRBJ2-5

CDR3: CASRKDRENQPQHF
V: TRBV2
length: 14
J: TRBJ1-5

CDR3: CASSPQGPHYEQYF
V: TRBV27
length: 14
J: TRBJ2-7

CDR3: CASSPTEGTTIQYF
V: TRBV11-2
length: 14
J: TRBJ2-4

CDR3: CASSLDSGASGYTF
V: TRBV11-2
length: 14
J: TRBJ1-2

CDR3: CASSLALGQGYEQYF
V: TRBV5-4
length: 15
J: TRBJ2-7

CDR3: CASTDSNSPLHF
V: TRBV2
length: 12
J: TRBJ1-6